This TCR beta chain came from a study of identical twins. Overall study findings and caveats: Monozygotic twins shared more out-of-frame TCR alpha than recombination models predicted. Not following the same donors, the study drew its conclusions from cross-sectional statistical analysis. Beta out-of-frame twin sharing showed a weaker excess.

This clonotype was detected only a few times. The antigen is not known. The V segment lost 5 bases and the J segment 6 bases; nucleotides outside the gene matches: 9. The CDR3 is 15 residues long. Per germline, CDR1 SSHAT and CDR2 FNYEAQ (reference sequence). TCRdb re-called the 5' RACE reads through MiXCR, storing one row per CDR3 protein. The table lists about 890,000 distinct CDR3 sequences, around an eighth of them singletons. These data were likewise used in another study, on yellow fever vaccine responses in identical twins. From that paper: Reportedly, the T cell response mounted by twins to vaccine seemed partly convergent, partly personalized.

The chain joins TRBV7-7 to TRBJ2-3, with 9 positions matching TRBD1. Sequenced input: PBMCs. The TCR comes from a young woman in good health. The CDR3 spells CASSPGTGFLDTQYF. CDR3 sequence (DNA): TGTGCCAGCAGCCCCGGGACAGGGTTTCTTGATACGCAGTATTTT. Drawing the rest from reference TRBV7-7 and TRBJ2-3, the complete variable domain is GAGVSQSPRYKVTKRGQDVTLRCDPISSHATLYWYQQALGQGPEFLTYFNYEAQPDKSGLPSDRFSAERPEGSISTLTIQRTEQRDSAMYRCASSPGTGFLDTQYFGPGTRLTVL.